A single sample gave rise to the 9 T cell receptor beta chains below, sequenced in a study of blood T cell repertoires in COVID-19. The method was immunoSEQ multiplex PCR; TCRdb's version includes in-frame clones alone and lacks a portion of them. Of 130,000 or so clones in the sample, around 81% are singletons; the top ten hold approximately 8.7%. Material for sequencing was peripheral blood. The receptors stem from a woman aged 60-70 years with active or convalescent COVID-19.

This clone was seen only once. This chain links TRBV5-8 with TRBJ1-1; no definite D call. Germline V gene data show CDR1 as SGHTS and CDR2 as YDEGEE. V gave up 0 bases and J gave up 5 bases, with 8 bases separating them. The CDR3 length is 13 residues. The CDR3 is CASSLVPRTEAFF. The CDR3, as DNA: TGTGCCAGCAGCTTGGTTCCGCGAACTGAAGCTTTCTTT.

V and J are TRBV10-3 and TRBJ2-3; 7 bases map to TRBD1. The CDR3 sequence is 17 residues long. The ends lost 0 bases at V and 1 base at J; junction bases unmatched: 7. Germline assignment: CDR1 ENHRY and CDR2 SYGVKD. The CDR3 sequence: CAISESHRGEGTDTQYF. The CDR3 DNA is TGTGCCATCAGTGAGTCCCACAGGGGAGAGGGCACAGATACGCAGTATTTT.

The chain is built from TRBV5-6 and TRBJ1-5, with 8 positions matching TRBD1. CDR1 and CDR2 from the germline V gene are SGHDT and YYEEEE. J gave up 6 bases and V 4 bases, and 9 bases lay outside the gene matches. CDR3 size: 15 residues. The CDR3 protein is CASSVRTGQGQPQHF. CDR3 DNA sequence: TGTGCCAGCAGCGTGAGGACAGGGCAAGGTCAGCCCCAGCATTTT. The variable domain in full, completed from reference TRBV5-6 and TRBJ1-5, reads DAGVTQSPTHLIKTRGQQVTLRCSPKSGHDTVSWYQQALGQGPQFIFQYYEEEERQRGNFPDRFSGHQFPNYSSELNVNALLLGDSALYLCASSVRTGQGQPQHFGDGTRLSIL.

The chain employs TRBV12-3 or TRBV12-4 and TRBJ2-5; D ambiguous. Trimming removed 6 bases from V and 7 bases from J, with 9 bases in between. The CDR3 loop spans 11 amino acids. CDR3 sequence (DNA): TGTGCCAGCAGCACGATCGGGACCCAGTACTTC. Translated, it gives CASSTIGTQYF.

This chain joins TRBV19 and TRBJ1-3, with a weak D call TRBD1 (5 bases). The V gene lost 3 bases and the J gene lost 2 bases, with 14 bases spanning the gap. The length of the CDR3 is 16 residues. From germline, CDR1 is LNHDA and CDR2 SQIVND (reference sequence). The CDR3 DNA reads TGTGCCAGTAGTATTCCTCCAGGGCGTGCTGGAAACACCATATATTTT. It is translated as CASSIPPGRAGNTIYF.

The chain uses TRBV13 and TRBJ1-2; D remains ambiguous. The CDR3 runs 15 residues. Trimming cost V 5 bases and J 8 bases, with 21 bases left between them. Germline CDR1 is PRHDT and CDR2 is FYEKMQ (reference sequence). The CDR3 loop reads CASSQVSGVSSGYTF. In nucleotides, the CDR3 is TGTGCCAGCAGCCAGGTTTCCGGGGTTTCGTCGGGCTACACCTTC.

V and J are TRBV24-1 and TRBJ2-5; 10 positions agree with TRBD1. The CDR3 has 16 residues. In germline, CDR1 is KGHDR, CDR2 SFDVKD. The trim removed 2 bases at V and 4 bases at J, leaving 6 bases unmatched. The CDR3 DNA follows: TGTGCCACCAGTGATTCCGGACAGGGGGTAAGAGAGACCCAGTACTTC. This translates into CATSDSGQGVRETQYF.

V usage is TRBV28 and J usage is TRBJ2-3; 7 nucleotides line up with TRBD2. Germline CDR1 and CDR2: MDHEN and SYDVKM. This CDR3 region has 15 residues. V lost 3 bases, J lost 5 bases, and 8 bases stayed unmatched. This CDR3 reads CASSLIGRSIDTQYF. CDR3 DNA sequence: TGTGCCAGCAGTTTGATCGGGAGGTCGATAGATACGCAGTATTTT.

This chain joins TRBV11-2 and TRBJ2-2, with a tentative D call TRBD1 (6 bases). CDR1 and CDR2 (germline): SGHAT, FQNNGV. This CDR3 has 14 amino acids. The germline V and J ends were trimmed by 5 bases and 1 base, with 8 bases remaining between them. The CDR3 DNA reads as TGTGCCAGCAGCGTACAGGGGAACACCGGGGAGCTGTTTTTT. Encoded protein: CASSVQGNTGELFF. The whole variable domain, remainder taken from reference TRBV11-2 and TRBJ2-2, is EAGVAQSPRYKIIEKRQSVAFWCNPISGHATLYWYQQILGQGPKLLIQFQNNGVVDDSQLPKDRFSAERLKGVDSTLKIQPAKLEDSAVYLCASSVQGNTGELFFGEGSRLTVL.